The 17 T cell receptor beta chains below were found in one sample sequenced in a study of blood T cells in healthy people across ages. It was with a sample-barcoded 5' primer and a J-beta primer mix that a second PCR of about 6 to 12 cycles was run. Using its own MiXCR run on the 5' RACE reads, TCRdb lists one record per CDR3 protein. The table lists hundreds of thousands of distinct CDR3 sequences, 40% to 60% of them singletons, with roughly an eighth in the top ten. Material for sequencing was blood. These receptors all come from a man aged 25 to 40 in good health.

The rearrangement uses TRBV9 and TRBJ2-1, with 8 bases identical to TRBD2. The germline gives CDR1 SGDLS, CDR2 YYNGEE. The CDR3 length is 16 residues. Trimming took 3 bases from V and 6 from J; bases not matched to a gene: 11. The DNA of the CDR3 is TGTGCCAGCAGCGGCGGTCCGGGGGGGCCGGTCAATGAGCAGTTCTTC. This translates into CASSGGPGGPVNEQFF.

Details on this clonotype: An end of the junction differs from the germline gene, which may be a read error. This chain uses TRBV7-7 with TRBJ2-4; 7 bases fit TRBD1. The J call may be faulty, since TRBJ2-5 better matches the DNA end. Germline CDR1 reads SSHAT; CDR2 reads FNYEAQ (reference sequence). The CDR3 runs to 13 residues. Here the CDR3 reads CASSIDREETQYF. The CDR3 region has the DNA TGTGCTAGCAGCATTGACAGGGAAGAGACCCAGTACTTC.

This clonotype was detected a few times. The chain carries TRBV28 and TRBJ2-1; possibly TRBD1 for D (5 bases). This CDR3 is 11 amino acids long. Germline-derived CDR1 and CDR2 are MDHEN and SYDVKM. Trimming took off 10 bases at V and 11 bases at J, with 15 bases between the two ends. The chain's CDR3 is CATQWAGKQFF. The CDR3 DNA reads as TGTGCCACCCAATGGGCAGGGAAGCAGTTCTTC.

The V call is TRBV27, the J call TRBJ2-2, with 8 bases aligning to TRBD1. The V segment lost 6 bases and the J segment 3 bases; nucleotides outside the gene matches: 12. The CDR3 is 17 residues long. Germline-derived CDR1 and CDR2 are MNHEY and SMNVEV (reference sequence). The CDR3 nucleotides are TGTGCCAGCAGCCTCTCGACAGGGGTTATTCACACCGGGGAGCTGTTTTTT. Encoded protein: CASSLSTGVIHTGELFF.

The V call is TRBV11-2, the J call TRBJ2-5, with D possibly matching TRBD2 (6 bases). Germline lookup yields CDR1 SGHAT and CDR2 FQNNGV. The CDR3 spans 14 residues. The V end lost 0 bases, the J end lost 5 bases, and 10 bases lay between the germline ends. The CDR3 nucleotides read TGTGCCAGCAGCTTAGATTTGCGGGGTGAGACCCAGTACTTC. This gives the protein CASSLDLRGETQYF. Variable domain in full (rest from reference TRBV11-2 and TRBJ2-5): EAGVAQSPRYKIIEKRQSVAFWCNPISGHATLYWYQQILGQGPKLLIQFQNNGVVDDSQLPKDRFSAERLKGVDSTLKIQPAKLEDSAVYLCASSLDLRGETQYFGPGTRLLVL.

In this sample, this clonotype turned up many times. The chain uses TRBV5-1 and TRBJ2-7; D might be TRBD2 (6 bases). Germline loops: CDR1 SGHRS, CDR2 YFSETQ. This CDR3 contains 14 residues. V shed 5 bases and J shed 2 bases, with 14 bases lying between them. CDR3: CASRLSGGTYEQYF. As DNA, the CDR3 is TGCGCCAGCAGACTTTCCGGCGGGACCTACGAGCAGTACTTC.

This clonotype showed up just a few times. The genes are TRBV6-5 and TRBJ2-1; D possibly matches TRBD1 or TRBD2 (5 bases each). From germline, CDR1 is MNHEY and CDR2 SVGAGI. The CDR3 is 15 amino acids. The V gene lost 1 base and the J gene lost 3 bases, with 10 bases spanning the gap. For the CDR3, the DNA is TGTGCCAGCAGTTACTTTTCGGGGCGCTACAATGAGCAGTTCTTC. It yields the protein CASSYFSGRYNEQFF.

The gene calls are TRBV28 and TRBJ2-7; a possible D gene is TRBD1 (6 bases). This CDR3 contains 14 residues. The germline V gene encodes CDR1 MDHEN and CDR2 SYDVKM. V lost 2 bases to trimming and J lost 3 bases, with 11 bases between them. The CDR3 here is CASSLGDKDYEQYF. CDR3 in DNA: TGTGCCAGCAGTTTAGGGGACAAAGACTACGAGCAGTACTTC.

This chain connects TRBV28 to TRBJ2-5, with a possible D match to TRBD2 (6 bases). The V end was cut by 2 bases, the J end by 5 bases, with 15 bases between. CDR1 and CDR2 (germline): MDHEN, SYDVKM. The CDR3 consists of 15 residues. The DNA for the CDR3 is TGTGCCAGCAGTTTAAGTGCGGGGTTGGTGGAGACCCAGTACTTC. As protein: CASSLSAGLVETQYF.

This clonotype appeared once. V gene TRBV12-3 or TRBV12-4 combines with J gene TRBJ2-5, with TRBD2 matching over 11 bases. CDR3 length: 14 amino acids. With V trimmed by 5 bases and J by 5 bases, 4 bases remained unmatched. For the CDR3, the DNA is TGTGCCAGCAGTCGACTAGCGGGGAGTGAGACCCAGTACTTC. It encodes CASSRLAGSETQYF.

J is TRBJ2-1 and V is TRBV7-2; no reliable D call. Germline V lookup: CDR1 SGHTA, CDR2 FQGNSA. The CDR3 has 15 residues. V was shortened by 6 bases and J by 1 base, with 13 bases between the two germline ends. The DNA of the CDR3 is TGTGCCAGCAGTACGGACGCCGAGTCCTACAATGAGCAGTTCTTC. Protein: CASSTDAESYNEQFF.

The V and J genes are TRBV6-1 and TRBJ1-5, with D unclear. Trimming left V 1 base short and J 5 bases short, with 12 bases between. Per germline, CDR1 MNHNS and CDR2 SASEGT. This CDR3 is built from 15 residues. CDR3 sequence: CASSEGRTRDQPQHF. CDR3 in DNA: TGTGCCAGCAGTGAAGGTCGCACCCGCGATCAGCCCCAGCATTTT.

This clonotype was detected many times. The chain employs TRBV29-1 and TRBJ2-7, with TRBD1 matching 7 bases. The CDR3 is made up of 12 amino acids. V dropped 4 bases and J dropped 3; count of bases not matched to a gene: 3. The germline V gene encodes CDR1 SQVTM and CDR2 ANQGSEA. Here the CDR3 DNA reads TGCAGCGTTGTCCAGGGGGTCTACGAGCAGTACTTC. It encodes CSVVQGVYEQYF.

The chain links TRBV20-1 to TRBJ1-1, with 12 bases matching TRBD1. V shed 3 bases and J 10 bases; nucleotides not matched to a gene: 12. The CDR3 covers 15 residues. CDR1 DFQATT and CDR2 SNEGSKA come from the germline V gene (reference sequence). Here the CDR3 DNA reads TGCAGTGCTAGGAATTACGGGACAGGGGGCCCTATAGCTTTCTTT. Translating it yields CSARNYGTGGPIAFF.

This clonotype was found a few times. V usage is TRBV20-1 and J usage is TRBJ2-3; 8 bases map to TRBD2. The CDR3 is 15 residues long. Trimming took 6 bases from V and 4 from J; bases not matched to a gene: 12. Germline V gene data show CDR1 as DFQATT and CDR2 as SNEGSKA (reference sequence). The CDR3 nucleotides read TGCAGTGCCTCTGGACTAGCACTAGGGCCAGATACGCAGTATTTT. Amino acids: CSASGLALGPDTQYF.

This rearrangement joins TRBV7-2 to TRBJ2-5, with a weak D call TRBD1 (6 bases). Germline V gives CDR1 SGHTA, CDR2 FQGNSA. V gave up 1 base and J gave up 4 bases, with 19 bases separating them. The CDR3 covers 17 residues. The DNA of the CDR3 is TGTGCCAGCAGCTTAGGCTCGTCAGGGGATTCTAGAGAGACCCAGTACTTC. Translating it yields CASSLGSSGDSRETQYF.

This rearrangement joins TRBV6-1 to TRBJ2-7; 7 bases are a match to TRBD2. Looked up from germline, CDR1 is MNHNS and CDR2 is SASEGT. V gave up 6 bases and J gave up 4 bases; unmatched junction bases: 9. The CDR3 covers 14 residues. The CDR3 is CASSWEGSGYEQYF. CDR3 sequence (DNA): TGTGCCAGCAGCTGGGAGGGGAGTGGGTACGAGCAGTACTTC.